This paragraph reports one TCR beta chain. What this receptor recognizes is not known. Base-call qualities are not available, and no considerably larger clone is one nucleotide away. Via the germline V gene, CDR1 is WSHSY and CDR2 SAAADI. The CDR3 measures 15 amino acids from cysteine to phenylalanine. This entry keeps only the CDR3 DNA: 45 bases, framed from base 1. V loses 8 bases, J loses 4 bases, and the germline ends lie 21 bases apart. The CDR3 regions of human TCRbeta chains were analyzed by immunosequencing. Processing in the source paper ran as follows. TCRs in the repertoires were compared against a reference library of SARS-CoV-2-specific TCRs that had been generated with the MIRA antigen-specificity platform. Breadth meant the fraction of unique TCRs that were SARS-CoV-2-associated, whereas depth meant the fraction of total T cells that were SARS-CoV-2-associated. Each spike-specific TCR was assigned to its reactive spike region and to a CD4 or CD8 class using the MIRA data. Log10-transformed breadth and depth values were compared by one-way ANOVA with Sidak's multiple comparisons tests. Here the immuneACCESS table is served through TCRdb, limited to in-frame sequences with V and J called. Missing clones are a known gap in these copies; in checked studies unresolved V genes cover under half, and the rest lacks a known reason. Clonal size and the V and J genes are those of that table, whereas D and trimming came from the DNA. The sample table lists tens of thousands of clones, 85% of them with a count of one. The leading ten clones occupy over 3.5% of the sample.

This sample was taken from a study of T cell responses to AZD1222 COVID-19 vaccine listed by TCRdb under 2021. The study in broad terms: A total of more than 230 trial participants underwent TCR sequencing, of whom roughly 210 had received two doses of AZD1222 and around 25 had received two doses of the MenACWY control vaccine. Trial participants were enrolled by age into 18-55, 56-69 and 70-plus year subgroups, with about 150, 27 and 61 TCR-sequenced participants respectively. Beyond this particular receptor, the publication reports: The 56-69-year group was small, and its depth increase did not reach significance, likely because of low power. Vaccine-associated CD4 TCRs spanned the whole spike protein, with dominant responses in regions 160-218 and 743-854. Reportedly, close to half of the unique spike-specific TCRs recognized epitopes lying outside the regions that are mutated in the B.1.351 and B.1.1.7 variants. Conclusions about previously exposed vaccinees are limited because only six or seven AZD1222 recipients were SARS-CoV-2 seropositive at baseline. Most participants were white British and females outnumbered males, and the authors suggested that clonal diversity may have been underestimated. After two AZD1222 doses, both the breadth and the depth of spike-specific TCRs were significantly higher than at day 0 and than in MenACWY recipients. Because no day 14 peak-response samples were available, repertoires were characterized only after the peak T cell response.

Explained via the paper, the time point label denotes: about 28 days (+/-7) after the second vaccine dose. AZD1222 recipients given second doses at about 4 weeks or at about 12 weeks were pooled, since spike-specific TCR depth and breadth were not found to differ between the two schedules. Samples from vaccinated people were obtained from the UK trials COV001 and COV002, which included a single-blind randomized controlled phase 2/3 trial of AZD1222 (ChAdOx1 nCoV-19) in healthy adults. Trial participant PBMC samples were collected at day 0 and day 28 after the second dose for TCRbeta chain sequencing.

The clonotype comes from an adult who received the AZD1222 COVID-19 vaccine. This specimen was peripheral blood, taken 28 days after the second AZD1222 dose. The chain links TRBV10-2 with TRBJ2-7; perhaps TRBD2 is the D gene, with 6 bases matching. CDR3 protein: CASRPGEEVGYEQYF. The sequence in DNA is TGCGCCAGCCGCCCGGGGGAAGAAGTCGGGTACGAGCAGTACTTC.